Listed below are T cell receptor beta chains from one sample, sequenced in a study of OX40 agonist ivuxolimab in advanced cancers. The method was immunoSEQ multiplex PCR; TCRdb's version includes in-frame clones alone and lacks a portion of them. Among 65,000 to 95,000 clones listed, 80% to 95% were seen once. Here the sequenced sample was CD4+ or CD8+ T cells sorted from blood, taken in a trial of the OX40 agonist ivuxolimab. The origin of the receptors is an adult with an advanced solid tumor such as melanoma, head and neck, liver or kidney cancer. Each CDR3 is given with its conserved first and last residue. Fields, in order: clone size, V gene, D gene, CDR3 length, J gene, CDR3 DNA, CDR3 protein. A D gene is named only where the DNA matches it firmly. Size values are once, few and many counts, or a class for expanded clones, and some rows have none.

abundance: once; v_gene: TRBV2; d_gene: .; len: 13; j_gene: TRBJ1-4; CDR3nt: TGTGCCAGCAGGCGGCGGGGTTATGAAAAACTGTTTTTT; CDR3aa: CASRRRGYEKLFF
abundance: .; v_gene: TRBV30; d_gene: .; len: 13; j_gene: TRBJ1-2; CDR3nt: TGTGCCTGGACCGGCGGACAGAACTATGGCTACACCTTC; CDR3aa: CAWTGGQNYGYTF
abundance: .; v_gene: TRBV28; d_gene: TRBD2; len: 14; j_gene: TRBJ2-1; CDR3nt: TGTGCCAGCGCGGGACTAGCGGGGTTTCCCAAACCGTTCTTC; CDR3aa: CASAGLAGFPKPFF
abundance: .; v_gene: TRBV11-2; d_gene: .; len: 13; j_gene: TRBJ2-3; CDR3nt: TGTGCCACCGGGAAGGGGAACACAGATACGCAGTATTTT; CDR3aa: CATGKGNTDTQYF
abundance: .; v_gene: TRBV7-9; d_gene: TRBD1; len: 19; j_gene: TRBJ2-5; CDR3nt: TGTGCCAGCAGCAGCCGGACAGGGGGATTCCCATTTATCGAAGAGACCCAGTACTTC; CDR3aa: CASSSRTGGFPFIEETQYF
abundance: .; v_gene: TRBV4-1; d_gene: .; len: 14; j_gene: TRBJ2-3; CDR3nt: TGCGCCAGCAGCCGATTAGGGGGGGCGGATACGCAGTATTTT; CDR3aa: CASSRLGGADTQYF
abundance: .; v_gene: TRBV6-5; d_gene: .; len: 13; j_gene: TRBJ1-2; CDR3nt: TGTGCCAGCAGCGCCGGACAGTTGGGTGGCTACACCTTC; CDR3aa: CASSAGQLGGYTF
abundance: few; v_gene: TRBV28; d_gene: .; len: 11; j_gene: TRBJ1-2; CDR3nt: TGTGCCAGCAGTGTGGGTCATGGCTACACCTTC; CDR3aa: CASSVGHGYTF
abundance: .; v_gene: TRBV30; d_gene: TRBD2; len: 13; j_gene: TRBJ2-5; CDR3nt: TGTGCCTGGAGTCGGGGGGTACAAGAGACCCAGTACTTC; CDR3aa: CAWSRGVQETQYF
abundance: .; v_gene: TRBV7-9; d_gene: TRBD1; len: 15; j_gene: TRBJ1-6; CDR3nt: TGTGCCAGCAGCTACCGGGACAGTGCCGGGGGACCCCTCCACTTT; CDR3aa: CASSYRDSAGGPLHF
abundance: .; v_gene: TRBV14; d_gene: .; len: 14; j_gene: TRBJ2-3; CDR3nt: TGTGCCAGCAGCCAAGGGGTTCGCACAGATACGCAGTATTTT; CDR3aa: CASSQGVRTDTQYF
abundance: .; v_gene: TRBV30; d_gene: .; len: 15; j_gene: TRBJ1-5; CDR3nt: TGTGCCTGGAGTGTACACCAGGGACCCGATCAGCCCCAGCATTTT; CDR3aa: CAWSVHQGPDQPQHF
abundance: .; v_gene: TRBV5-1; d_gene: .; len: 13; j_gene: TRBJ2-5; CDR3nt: TGCGCCAGCAGCTTGGGACAGGAAGAGACCCAGTACTTC; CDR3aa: CASSLGQEETQYF
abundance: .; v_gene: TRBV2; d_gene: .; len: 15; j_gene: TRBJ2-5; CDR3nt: TGTGCCAGCAGTGGGGGCCTCGGCAGGGAGGAGACCCAGTACTTC; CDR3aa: CASSGGLGREETQYF
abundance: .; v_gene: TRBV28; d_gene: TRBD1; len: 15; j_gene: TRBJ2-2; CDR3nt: TGTGCCAGCACCCTTGGGACAGGGGACACCGGGGAGCTGTTTTTT; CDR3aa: CASTLGTGDTGELFF
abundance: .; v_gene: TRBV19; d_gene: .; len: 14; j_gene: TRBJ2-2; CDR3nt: TGTGCCAGTATCGGAACAGCCAACACCGGGGAGCTGTTTTTT; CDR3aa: CASIGTANTGELFF
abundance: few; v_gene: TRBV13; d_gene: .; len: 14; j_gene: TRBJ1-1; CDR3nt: TGTGCCAGCAGCCTCCAAAGCCCCGCCACTGAAGCTTTCTTT; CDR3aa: CASSLQSPATEAFF
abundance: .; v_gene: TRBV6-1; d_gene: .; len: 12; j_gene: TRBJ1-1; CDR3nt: TGTGCCATTTTCGAGGGGGTCTCTGAAGCTTTCTTT; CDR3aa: CAIFEGVSEAFF
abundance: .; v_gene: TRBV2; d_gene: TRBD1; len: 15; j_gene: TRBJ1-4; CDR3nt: TGTGCCAGCAGCCTTCAGGGGGCGCAGAATGAAAAACTGTTTTTT; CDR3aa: CASSLQGAQNEKLFF
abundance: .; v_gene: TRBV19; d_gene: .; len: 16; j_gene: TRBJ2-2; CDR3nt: TGTGCCAGTAGTATCTGGGGGGGGCCGGACACCGGGGAGCTGTTTTTT; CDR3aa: CASSIWGGPDTGELFF
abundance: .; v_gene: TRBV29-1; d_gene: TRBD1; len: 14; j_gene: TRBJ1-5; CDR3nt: TGCAGCGTCAGAGGGACAGGGCTTGATCAGCCCCAGCATTTT; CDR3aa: CSVRGTGLDQPQHF
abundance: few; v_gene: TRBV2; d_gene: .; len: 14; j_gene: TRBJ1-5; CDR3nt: TGTGCCAGCAAGGAAAACAAACAGGGTCAGCCCCAGCATTTT; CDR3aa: CASKENKQGQPQHF
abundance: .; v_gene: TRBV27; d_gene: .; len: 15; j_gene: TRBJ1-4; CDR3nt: TGTGCCAGCAGTAACGCCCAGGGCTTTGATGAAAAACTGTTTTTT; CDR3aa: CASSNAQGFDEKLFF
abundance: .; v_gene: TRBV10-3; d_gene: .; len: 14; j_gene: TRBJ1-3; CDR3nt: TGTGCCATCAGTCAGACCGACTCTGGAAACACCATATATTTT; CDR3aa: CAISQTDSGNTIYF
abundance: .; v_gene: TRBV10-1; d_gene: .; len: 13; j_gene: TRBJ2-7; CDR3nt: TGCGCCAGCAGTGTAGACCGGGACACTAGACAGTACTTC; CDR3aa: CASSVDRDTRQYF
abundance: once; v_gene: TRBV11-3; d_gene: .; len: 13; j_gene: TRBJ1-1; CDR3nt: TGTGCCAGCAGCTTCCAGATGAACACTGAAGCTTTCTTT; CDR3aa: CASSFQMNTEAFF
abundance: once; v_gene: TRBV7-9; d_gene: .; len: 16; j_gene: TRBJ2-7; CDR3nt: TGTGCCAGCAGCTCGGGACTCCTAGAATCTGACTACGAGCAGTACTTC; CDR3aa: CASSSGLLESDYEQYF
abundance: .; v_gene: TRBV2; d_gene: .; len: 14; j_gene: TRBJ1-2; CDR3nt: TGTGCCAGCAGCCCCTTGACTGCTAACTATGGCTACACCTTC; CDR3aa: CASSPLTANYGYTF
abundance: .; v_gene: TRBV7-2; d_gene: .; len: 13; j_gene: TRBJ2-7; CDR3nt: TGTGCCAGCAGTAAACAGGGCACCTACGAGCAGTACTTC; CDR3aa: CASSKQGTYEQYF
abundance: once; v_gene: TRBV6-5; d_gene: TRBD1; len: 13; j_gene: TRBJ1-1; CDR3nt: TGTGCCAGCAGTACCCAGGGGGGCACTGAAGCTTTCTTT; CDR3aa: CASSTQGGTEAFF
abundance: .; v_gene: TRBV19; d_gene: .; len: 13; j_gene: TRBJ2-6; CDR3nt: TGTGCCAGTAACCCGAAAGGGGCCAACGTCCTGACTTTC; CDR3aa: CASNPKGANVLTF
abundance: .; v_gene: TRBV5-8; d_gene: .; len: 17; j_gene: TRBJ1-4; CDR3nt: TGTGCCAGCAGTTGGGGGGGGGCGACAGCAACTAATGAAAAACTGTTTTTT; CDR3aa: CASSWGGATATNEKLFF
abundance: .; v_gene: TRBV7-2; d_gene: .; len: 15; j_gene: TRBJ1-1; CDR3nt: TGTGCCAGCAGCCCCTTTGGCCGGGGTGTCGCTGAAGCTTTCTTT; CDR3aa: CASSPFGRGVAEAFF
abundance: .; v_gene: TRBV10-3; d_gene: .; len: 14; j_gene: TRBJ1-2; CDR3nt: TGTGCCATCACCAAAGGGCAGGGGAGCTATGGCTACACCTTC; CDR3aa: CAITKGQGSYGYTF
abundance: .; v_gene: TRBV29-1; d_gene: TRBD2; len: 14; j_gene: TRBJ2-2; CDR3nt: TGCAGCGTTTGCGGGGGGCCGAACACCGGGGAGCTGTTTTTT; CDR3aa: CSVCGGPNTGELFF
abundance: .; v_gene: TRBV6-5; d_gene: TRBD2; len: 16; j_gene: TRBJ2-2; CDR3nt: TGTGCCAGCAGTTACTCGGAGGGAGGGGACACCGGGGAGCTGTTTTTT; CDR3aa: CASSYSEGGDTGELFF
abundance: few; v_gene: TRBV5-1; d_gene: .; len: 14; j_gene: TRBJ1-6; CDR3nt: TGCGCCAGCAGCGCTGGACGGGATAATTCACCCCTCCACTTT; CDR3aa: CASSAGRDNSPLHF
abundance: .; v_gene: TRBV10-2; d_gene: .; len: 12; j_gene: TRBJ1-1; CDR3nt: TGCGCCAGCAAAGACCGGGACACTGAAGCTTTCTTT; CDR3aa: CASKDRDTEAFF
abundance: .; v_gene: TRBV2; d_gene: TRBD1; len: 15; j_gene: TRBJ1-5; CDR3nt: TGTGCCAGCACCTTGGACAGGGAGGGAGGTCAGCCCCAGCATTTT; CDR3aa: CASTLDREGGQPQHF
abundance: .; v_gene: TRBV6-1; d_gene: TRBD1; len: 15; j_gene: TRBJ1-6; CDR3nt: TGTGCCAGCAAGATAGTGGGGACAGGGGGATCACCCCTCCACTTT; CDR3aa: CASKIVGTGGSPLHF
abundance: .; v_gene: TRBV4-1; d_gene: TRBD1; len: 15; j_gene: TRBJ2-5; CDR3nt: TGCGCCAGCAGCCAAGGGGACAGGGATCAAGAGACCCAGTACTTC; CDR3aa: CASSQGDRDQETQYF
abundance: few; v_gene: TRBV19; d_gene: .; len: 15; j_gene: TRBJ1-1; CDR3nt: TGTGCCAGTAGTATAGATCGGAGGGCGAACACTGAAGCTTTCTTT; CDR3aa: CASSIDRRANTEAFF
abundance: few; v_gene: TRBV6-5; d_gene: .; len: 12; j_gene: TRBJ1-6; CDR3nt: TGTGCCAGCAGTACCCGCTATTCACCCCTCCACTTT; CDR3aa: CASSTRYSPLHF
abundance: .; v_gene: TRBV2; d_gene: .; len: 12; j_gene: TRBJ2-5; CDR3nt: TGTGCCAGCAGTGAAGGACGGGAGACCCAGTACTTC; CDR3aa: CASSEGRETQYF
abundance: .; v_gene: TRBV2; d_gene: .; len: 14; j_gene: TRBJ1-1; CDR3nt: TGTGCCAGCAGCTTCACAGGGCGAACGGCTGAAGCTTTCTTT; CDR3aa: CASSFTGRTAEAFF
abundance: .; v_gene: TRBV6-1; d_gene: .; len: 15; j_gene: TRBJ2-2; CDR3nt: TGTGCCAGCAGTGAATACCGGGCGAACACCGGGGAGCTGTTTTTT; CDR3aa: CASSEYRANTGELFF
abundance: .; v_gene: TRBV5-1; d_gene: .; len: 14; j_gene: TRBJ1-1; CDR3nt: TGCGCCAGCAGCTACGGACCTACTAGGGGTGAAGCTTTCTTT; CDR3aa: CASSYGPTRGEAFF
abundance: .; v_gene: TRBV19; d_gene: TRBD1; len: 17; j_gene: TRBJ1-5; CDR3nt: TGTGCCAGTAGTATAAACACCGGGACAGGGAGAAATCAGCCCCAGCATTTT; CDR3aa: CASSINTGTGRNQPQHF
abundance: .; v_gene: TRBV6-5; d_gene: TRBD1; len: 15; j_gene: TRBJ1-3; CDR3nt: TGTGCCAGCAGACCCGACAGGGCGTCTGGAAACACCATATATTTT; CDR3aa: CASRPDRASGNTIYF